Listed below are T cell receptor beta chains from one sample, sequenced in a study of molecular identifiers for immune sequencing clone quantification. TCRdb re-called the PCR reads through MiXCR, storing one row per CDR3 protein. The repertoire holds approximately 550,000 distinct CDR3 sequences, around 25% seen once, with around 0.78% in the top ten. The sequencing input was naive CD8+ T cells from blood, with Jurkat cell RNA spiked in. These receptors came from a human donor in good health. Some libraries in this study had Jurkat cell RNA spiked in. CDR3s include the opening cysteine and the closing phenylalanine or tryptophan. D genes are given only for firm matches. The size entry is marked missing in some rows and otherwise reads once, few, many or a size class.

d_call clone_size j_call v_call cdr3_nt cdr3_aa
TRBD1 few TRBJ1-1 TRBV5-6 TGTGCCAGCAGCTTTTCGGGACAGATGAACACTGAAGCTTTCTTT CASSFSGQMNTEAFF
. few TRBJ2-7 TRBV4-3 TGCGCCAGCAGCCAAGACTTGTCGAGGATAGGGGCCTACGTGCAGTACTTC CASSQDLSRIGAYVQYF
TRBD1 few TRBJ2-7 TRBV7-6 TGTGCCAGCAGCTCGGGACAGGGTTATCCCGAGCAGTACTTC CASSSGQGYPEQYF
. . TRBJ2-2 TRBV6-2/TRBV6-3 TGTGCCAGCAGGACCGGGCCACCAAACATTACCGGGGAGCTGTTTTTT CASRTGPPNITGELFF
. . TRBJ1-5 TRBV27 TGTGCCAGCAGTTTACTGATGGGTCAGCCCCAGCATTTT CASSLLMGQPQHF
. . TRBJ1-1 TRBV9 TGTGCCAGCAGACCTACGGGGGCAGGGGAAGCTTTCTTT CASRPTGAGEAFF
. few TRBJ1-6 TRBV6-5 TGTGCCAGCAGTTACCGAGGGACACCCGGGGGTAGCTCCTATAATTCACCCCTCCACTTT CASSYRGTPGGSSYNSPLHF
TRBD1 . TRBJ2-2 TRBV27 TGTGCCAGCAGTTTATGGACAGGGGACTCCGGGGAGCTGTTTTTT CASSLWTGDSGELFF
. few TRBJ2-3 TRBV27 TGTGCCAGCAGTACCATGGCCGGGAGCGATACGCAGTATTTT CASSTMAGSDTQYF
. many TRBJ1-1 TRBV5-1 TGCGCCAGCAGCGACGGGACAAGTCTCACTGAAGCTTTCTTT CASSDGTSLTEAFF
. . TRBJ2-1 TRBV7-2 TGTGCCAGCCATCACTCAGGGATCCCCTACAATGAGCAGTTCTTC CASHHSGIPYNEQFF
TRBD2 . TRBJ2-5 TRBV19 TGTGCCAGTAATGGGGGGGGAGTGGGAGAGACCCAGTACTTC CASNGGGVGETQYF
. many TRBJ2-2 TRBV12-3/TRBV12-4 TGTGCCAGCACTCGACTGCCTTTGGAGCTGTTTTTT CASTRLPLELFF
. . TRBJ1-2 TRBV28 TGTGCCAGCAGTCCCTCCCCGGGGACCCTAAGGATCTATGGCTACACCTTC CASSPSPGTLRIYGYTF
. many TRBJ2-2 TRBV7-9 TGTGCCAGCAGCCCCGCCACGGAGGCGAACACCGGGGAGCTGTTTTTT CASSPATEANTGELFF
TRBD2 few TRBJ2-1 TRBV6-5 TGTGCCAGCAGTTACATGCAGCCCGGGGGGGGGTACAATGAGCAGTTCTTC CASSYMQPGGGYNEQFF
TRBD1 . TRBJ2-7 TRBV5-1 TGCGCCAGCCGGACAGGGTCGGACTACGAGCAGTACTTC CASRTGSDYEQYF
. . TRBJ2-3 TRBV7-2 TGTGCCAGCAGCACCCCCGGGGTGGGAGGGGGTGCAGATACGCAGTATTTT CASSTPGVGGGADTQYF
. few TRBJ1-1 TRBV5-1 TGCGCCAGCAGCTCCACGACAGATTCGGGACACATGAACACTGAAGCTTTCTTT CASSSTTDSGHMNTEAFF
. once TRBJ2-3 TRBV29-1 TGCAGCGCTAGCGTGGAGATGACAGATACGCAGTATTTT CSASVEMTDTQYF
. few TRBJ1-1 TRBV28 TGTGCCAGCAGTCCGGGGGGGGGGCTCTTGTACACTGAAGCTTTCTTT CASSPGGGLLYTEAFF
. . TRBJ1-5 TRBV19 TGTGCCAGTAGCCGATTTGGGGGAAGCAATCAGCCCCAGCATTTT CASSRFGGSNQPQHF
. few TRBJ2-1 TRBV27 TGTGCCAGCAGTTTATTGCTTCGCGGAAACAATGAGCAGTTCTTC CASSLLLRGNNEQFF
. . TRBJ1-2 TRBV7-9 TGTGCCAGCAGCTTAGCGTTATCAGGGCACTATGGCTACACCTTC CASSLALSGHYGYTF
TRBD2 . TRBJ2-3 TRBV10-3 TGTGCCATCAGTGAGTCGACCGGGGTAGCGGGGAGCACAGATACGCAGTATTTT CAISESTGVAGSTDTQYF
. . TRBJ1-1 TRBV7-9 TGTGCCAGCAGCTTAGTGACGGGAAGGAGCACTGAAGCTTTCTTT CASSLVTGRSTEAFF
. . TRBJ2-6 TRBV9 TGTGCCAGCAGGCGCTCTGGGGCCAACGTCCTGACTTTC CASRRSGANVLTF
. . TRBJ1-6 TRBV28 TGTGCCAGCAGTCCCACGAATAATTCACCCCTCCACTTT CASSPTNNSPLHF
. many TRBJ1-1 TRBV30 TGTGCCTGGAGTTCCGGGGGCGAAACTGAAGCTTTCTTT CAWSSGGETEAFF
TRBD1 . TRBJ1-2 TRBV5-6 TGTGCCAGCAGCTCCGGGACAGGCGCAACTAACTATGGCTACACCTTC CASSSGTGATNYGYTF
. many TRBJ1-5 TRBV5-6 TGTGCCAGCAGCTCCTTCACCCACAATCAGCCCCAGCATTTT CASSSFTHNQPQHF
. few TRBJ1-1 TRBV2 TGTGCCAGCAGTGATAGTGATAATCCTGAAGCTTTCTTT CASSDSDNPEAFF
TRBD1 . TRBJ2-3 TRBV27 TGTGCCACCCTAACGCAGGGGGCGTTGGGCGCAGATACGCAGTATTTT CATLTQGALGADTQYF
. few TRBJ2-3 TRBV4-3 TGCGCCAGCAGCCAAGATAGGTCCTGGAGGGGGGGCCACGATACGCAGTATTTT CASSQDRSWRGGHDTQYF
TRBD1 . TRBJ1-1 TRBV7-2 TGTGCCAGCAGCTCGGACAGGGCCAGCCTTTGGGCTTTCTTT CASSSDRASLWAFF
TRBD1 few TRBJ2-7 TRBV7-9 TGTGCCAGCAGCCAGCCGGGACAGTCCTACGAGCAGTACTTC CASSQPGQSYEQYF
. . TRBJ1-4 TRBV7-9 TGTGCCAGCGGCCCGCCCATGACCCCACGGAATGAAAAACTGTTTTTT CASGPPMTPRNEKLFF
. few TRBJ2-1 TRBV4-3 TGCGCCAGCAGCCAAGAGAGTAGGGGGGGCCGGGGTGAGCAGTTCTTC CASSQESRGGRGEQFF
TRBD1 . TRBJ2-7 TRBV6-6 TGTGCCAGCAGTTACCAACCGCGGGACAGGGATGGGCAGTACTTC CASSYQPRDRDGQYF
TRBD1 . TRBJ1-5 TRBV27 TGTGCCAGCAGGGGACAGGGGGCTTATCAGCCCCCGCATTTT CASRGQGAYQPPHF
. many TRBJ2-7 TRBV7-9 TGTGCCAGCAGCTTAGTCCCAGCAAGCGCCTACGAGCAGTACTTC CASSLVPASAYEQYF
TRBD2 few TRBJ2-7 TRBV6-5 TGTGCCAGCTCCAGAATCGGTAGCGGGGGTTTATACGAGCAGTACTTC CASSRIGSGGLYEQYF
. . TRBJ2-3 TRBV6-2/TRBV6-3 TGTGCCAGCAGTACCTTCGAGACTGCCTACCCCACAGATACGCAGTATTTT CASSTFETAYPTDTQYF
. many TRBJ2-7 TRBV28 TGTGCCAGCAGTGGGATCCCCGAGGATGAGCAGTACTTC CASSGIPEDEQYF
TRBD1 . TRBJ1-2 TRBV10-2 TGCGCCAGCAGTGCGGGGACAGGAATCGGCTACACCTTC CASSAGTGIGYTF
TRBD1 many TRBJ2-1 TRBV15 TGTGCCACCAGCAGTGAGCGCACGGGACAGAACAATGAGCAGTTCTTC CATSSERTGQNNEQFF
. . TRBJ1-2 TRBV30 TGTGCCTGGAGTGTGACAGGATGGGGCTATGGCTACACCTTC CAWSVTGWGYGYTF
TRBD2 . TRBJ2-1 TRBV7-9 TGTGCCAGCAGCTTCACTAGCGGCCTCCATCCCAGCTCCTACAATGAGCAGTTCTTC CASSFTSGLHPSSYNEQFF
. few TRBJ2-7 TRBV6-5 TGTGCCAGCAGTCCACAGATCAGTAGTCCCTACGAGCAGTACTTC CASSPQISSPYEQYF
. many TRBJ2-3 TRBV30 TGTGCCTGGAGTTTCACAGATACGCAGTATTTT CAWSFTDTQYF
. . TRBJ2-7 TRBV6-1 TGTGCCAGCAGTGTGACCGTGAGATTCTACGAGCAGTACTTC CASSVTVRFYEQYF
TRBD2 . TRBJ2-2 TRBV12-3/TRBV12-4 TGTGCCAGCACCCCGACACCGGTAGCGGGGGGAGTCTCGAACACCGGGGAGCTGGTTTTT CASTPTPVAGGVSNTGELVF
TRBD2 many TRBJ2-7 TRBV5-4 TGTGCCAGCAGCCAAGCTTTAGCGGGAGTGGGCGAGCAGTACTTC CASSQALAGVGEQYF
. many TRBJ2-3 TRBV5-4 TGTGCCAGCAGTGACCCGACGGTACAATCAGATACGCAGTATTTT CASSDPTVQSDTQYF